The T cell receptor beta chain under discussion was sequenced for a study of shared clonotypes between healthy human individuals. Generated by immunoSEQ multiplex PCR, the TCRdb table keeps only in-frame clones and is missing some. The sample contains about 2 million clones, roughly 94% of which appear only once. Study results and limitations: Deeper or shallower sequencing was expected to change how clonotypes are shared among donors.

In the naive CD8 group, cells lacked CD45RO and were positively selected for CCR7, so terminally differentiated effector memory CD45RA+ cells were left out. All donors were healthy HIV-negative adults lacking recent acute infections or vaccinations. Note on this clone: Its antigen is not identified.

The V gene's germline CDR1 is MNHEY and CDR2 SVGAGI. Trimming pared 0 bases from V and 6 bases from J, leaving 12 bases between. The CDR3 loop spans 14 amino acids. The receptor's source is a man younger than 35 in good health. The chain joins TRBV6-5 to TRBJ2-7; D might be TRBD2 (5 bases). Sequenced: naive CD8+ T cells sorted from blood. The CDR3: CASSYSIEGVEQYF. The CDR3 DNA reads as TGTGCCAGCAGTTACTCGATAGAGGGAGTCGAGCAGTACTTC.